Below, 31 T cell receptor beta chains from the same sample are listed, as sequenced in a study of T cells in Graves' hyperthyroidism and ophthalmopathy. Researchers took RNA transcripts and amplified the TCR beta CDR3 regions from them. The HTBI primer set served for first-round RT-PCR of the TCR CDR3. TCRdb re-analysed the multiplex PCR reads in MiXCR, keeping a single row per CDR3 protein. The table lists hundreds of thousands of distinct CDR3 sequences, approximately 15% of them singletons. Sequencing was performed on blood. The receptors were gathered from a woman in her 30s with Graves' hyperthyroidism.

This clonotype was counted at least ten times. The CDR3 protein is CASSLSSGELFF. CDR3 coding DNA: TGTGCCAGCTCATTATCATCCGGGGAGCTGTTTTTT. The gene calls are TRBV18 and TRBJ2-2; D remains ambiguous. In germline, CDR1 is KGHSH, CDR2 LQKENI. The V end lost 5 bases, the J end lost 6 bases, and 7 bases lay between the germline ends. The CDR3 loop spans 12 amino acids.

CDR3 sequence reads: CASSLVTNYGYTF. The CDR3 DNA follows: TGTGCCAGCAGTTTAGTCACGAACTATGGCTACACCTTC. This chain connects TRBV28 to TRBJ1-2; D is undetermined. Trimming stripped 2 bases from V and 2 bases from J, with 6 bases between. CDR3 length: 13 amino acids. Germline CDR1 reads MDHEN; CDR2 reads SYDVKM.

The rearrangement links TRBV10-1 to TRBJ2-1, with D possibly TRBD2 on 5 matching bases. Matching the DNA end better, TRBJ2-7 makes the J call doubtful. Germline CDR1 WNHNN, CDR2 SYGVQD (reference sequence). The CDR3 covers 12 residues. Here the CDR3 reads CASSDPGNEQYF. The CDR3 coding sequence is TGCGCCAGCAGTGACCCGGGGAATGAGCAGTACTTC.

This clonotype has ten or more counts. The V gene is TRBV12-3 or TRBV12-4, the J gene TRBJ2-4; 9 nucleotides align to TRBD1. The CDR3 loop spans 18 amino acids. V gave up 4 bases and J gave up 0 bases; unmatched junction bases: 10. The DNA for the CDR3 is TGTGCCAGCAGTTCCGGGACAGGGACGGGATTAGCCAAAAACATTCAGTACTTC. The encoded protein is CASSSGTGTGLAKNIQYF.

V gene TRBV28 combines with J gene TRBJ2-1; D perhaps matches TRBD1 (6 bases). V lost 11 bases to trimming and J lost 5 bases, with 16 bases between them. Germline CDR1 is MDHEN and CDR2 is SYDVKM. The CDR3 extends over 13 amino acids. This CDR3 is CASKGTLNNEQFF. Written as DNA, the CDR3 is TGTGCCTCCAAGGGGACACTTAACAATGAGCAGTTCTTC. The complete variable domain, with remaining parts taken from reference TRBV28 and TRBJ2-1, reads DVKVTQSSRYLVKRTGEKVFLECVQDMDHENMFWYRQDPGLGLRLIYFSYDVKMKEKGDIPEGYSVSREKKERFSLILESASTNQTSMYLCASKGTLNNEQFFGPGTRLTVL.

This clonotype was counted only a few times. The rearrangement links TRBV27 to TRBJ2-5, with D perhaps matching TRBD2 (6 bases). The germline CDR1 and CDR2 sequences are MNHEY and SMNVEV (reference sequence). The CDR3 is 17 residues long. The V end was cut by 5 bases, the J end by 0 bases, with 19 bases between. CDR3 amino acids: CASSQLWAEGYQETQYF. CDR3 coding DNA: TGTGCCAGCAGTCAATTATGGGCGGAGGGGTACCAAGAGACCCAGTACTTC.

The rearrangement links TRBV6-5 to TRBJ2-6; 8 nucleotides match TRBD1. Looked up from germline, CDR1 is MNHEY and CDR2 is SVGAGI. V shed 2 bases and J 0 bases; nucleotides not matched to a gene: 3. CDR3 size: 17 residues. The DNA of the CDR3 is TGTGCCAGCAGTTACGGGCAGGGGGCCTCTGGGGCCAACGTCCTGACTTTC. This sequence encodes CASSYGQGASGANVLTF.

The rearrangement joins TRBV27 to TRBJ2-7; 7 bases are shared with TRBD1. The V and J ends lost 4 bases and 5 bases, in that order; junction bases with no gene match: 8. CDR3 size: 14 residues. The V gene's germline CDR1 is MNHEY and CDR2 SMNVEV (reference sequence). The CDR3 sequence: CASSSTGAIDEQYF. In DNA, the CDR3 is TGTGCCAGCAGTTCCACAGGGGCTATTGACGAGCAGTACTTC.

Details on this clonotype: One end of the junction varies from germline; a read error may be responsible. The CDR3 bases are TGTGCCGGCAGCTGGGGCGGTATTGAGACCCAGTACTTC. Its protein is CAGSWGGIETQYF. The V and J genes are TRBV7-9 and TRBJ2-5; possible D gene TRBD1, 5 bases. Germline CDR1 is SEHNR and CDR2 is FQNEAQ (reference sequence). The CDR3 is made up of 13 amino acids.

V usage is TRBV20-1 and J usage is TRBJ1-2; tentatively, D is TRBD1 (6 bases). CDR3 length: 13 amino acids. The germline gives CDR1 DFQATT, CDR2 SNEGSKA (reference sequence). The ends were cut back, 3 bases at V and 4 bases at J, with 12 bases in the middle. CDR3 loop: CSARPRGGYGYTF. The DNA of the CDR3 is TGCAGTGCTAGGCCCAGAGGGGGCTATGGCTACACCTTC.

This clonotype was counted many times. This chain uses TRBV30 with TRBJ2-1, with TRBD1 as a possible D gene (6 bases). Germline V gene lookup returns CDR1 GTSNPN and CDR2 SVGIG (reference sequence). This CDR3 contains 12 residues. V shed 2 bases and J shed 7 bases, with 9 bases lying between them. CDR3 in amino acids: CAWSIQGNEQFF. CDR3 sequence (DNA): TGTGCCTGGAGTATACAGGGAAATGAGCAGTTCTTC.

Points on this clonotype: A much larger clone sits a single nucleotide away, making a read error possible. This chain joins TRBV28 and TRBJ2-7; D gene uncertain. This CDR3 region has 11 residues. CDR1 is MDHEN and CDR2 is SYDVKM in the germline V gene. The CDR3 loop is CVSSSLGEQYF. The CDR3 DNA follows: TGTGTCAGCAGTTCCCTGGGGGAGCAGTACTTC.

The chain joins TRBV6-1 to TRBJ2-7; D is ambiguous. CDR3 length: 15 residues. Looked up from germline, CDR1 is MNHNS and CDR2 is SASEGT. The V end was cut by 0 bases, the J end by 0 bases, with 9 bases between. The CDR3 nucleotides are TGTGCCAGCAGTGAAGCGCACTCGACCTCCTACGAGCAGTACTTC. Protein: CASSEAHSTSYEQYF.

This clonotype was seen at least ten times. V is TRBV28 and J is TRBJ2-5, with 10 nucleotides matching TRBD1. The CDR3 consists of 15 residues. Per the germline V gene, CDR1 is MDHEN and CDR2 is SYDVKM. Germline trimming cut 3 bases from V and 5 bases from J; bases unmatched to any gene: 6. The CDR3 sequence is CASSLSGQGGETQYF. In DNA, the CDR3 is TGTGCCAGCAGTTTGTCCGGACAGGGGGGGGAGACCCAGTACTTC.

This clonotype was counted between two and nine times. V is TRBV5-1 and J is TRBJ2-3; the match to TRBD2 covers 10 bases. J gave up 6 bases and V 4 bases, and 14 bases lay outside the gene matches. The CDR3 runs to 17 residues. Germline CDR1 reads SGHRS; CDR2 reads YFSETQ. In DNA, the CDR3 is TGCGCCAGCAGCCGCGGTTCGGCTAGCGGGAGTGGGGATACGCAGTATTTT. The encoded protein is CASSRGSASGSGDTQYF. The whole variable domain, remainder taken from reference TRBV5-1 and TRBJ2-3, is KAGVTQTPRYLIKTRGQQVTLSCSPISGHRSVSWYQQTPGQGLQFLFEYFSETQRNKGNFPGRFSGRQFSNSRSEMNVSTLELGDSALYLCASSRGSASGSGDTQYFGPGTRLTVL.

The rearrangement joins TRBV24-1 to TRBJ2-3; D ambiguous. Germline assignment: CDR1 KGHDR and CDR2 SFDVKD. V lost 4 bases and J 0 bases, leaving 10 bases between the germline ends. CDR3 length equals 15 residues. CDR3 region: CATSDTTASTDTQYF. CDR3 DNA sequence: TGTGCCACCAGTGACACAACAGCTAGCACAGATACGCAGTATTTT.

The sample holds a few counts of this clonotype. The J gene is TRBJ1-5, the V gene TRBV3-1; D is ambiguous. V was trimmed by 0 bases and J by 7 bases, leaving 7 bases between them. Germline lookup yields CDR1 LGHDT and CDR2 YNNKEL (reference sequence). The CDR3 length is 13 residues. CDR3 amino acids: CASSQDTDQPQHF. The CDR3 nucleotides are TGTGCCAGCAGCCAAGATACAGACCAGCCCCAGCATTTT. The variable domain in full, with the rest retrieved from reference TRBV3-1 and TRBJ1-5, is DTAVSQTPKYLVTQMGNDKSIKCEQNLGHDTMYWYKQDSKKFLKIMFSYNNKELIINETVPNRFSPKSPDKAHLNLHINSLELGDSAVYFCASSQDTDQPQHFGDGTRLSIL.

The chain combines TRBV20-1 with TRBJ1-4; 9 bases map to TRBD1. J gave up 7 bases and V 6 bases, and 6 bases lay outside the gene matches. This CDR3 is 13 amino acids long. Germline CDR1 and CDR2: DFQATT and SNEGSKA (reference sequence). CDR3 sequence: CSARDRVSEKLFF. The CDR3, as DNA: TGCAGTGCCAGGGACAGGGTTAGTGAAAAACTGTTTTTT.

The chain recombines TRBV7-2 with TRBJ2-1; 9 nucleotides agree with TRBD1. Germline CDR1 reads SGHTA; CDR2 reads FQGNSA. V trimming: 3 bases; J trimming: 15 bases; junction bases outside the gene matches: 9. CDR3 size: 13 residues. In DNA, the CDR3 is TGTGCCAGCAGCTTCCTAGGACAGGGGACGATGTTCTTC. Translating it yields CASSFLGQGTMFF.

This chain's CDR3 is CASSDTDGPEKLFF. The CDR3 DNA reads as TGCGCCAGCAGCGATACGGACGGACCGGAAAAACTGTTTTTT. The V call is TRBV5-1, the J call TRBJ1-4; D is uncertain. V lost 4 bases to trimming and J lost 8 bases, with 15 bases between them. Germline lookup yields CDR1 SGHRS and CDR2 YFSETQ. The CDR3 consists of 14 residues.

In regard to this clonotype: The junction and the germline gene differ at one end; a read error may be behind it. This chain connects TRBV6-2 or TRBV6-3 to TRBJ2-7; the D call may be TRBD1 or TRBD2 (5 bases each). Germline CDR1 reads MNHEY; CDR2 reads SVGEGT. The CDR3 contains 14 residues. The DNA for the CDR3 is TGCGCCAGCAGTGAATCCAGAGGGGCCTACGAGCGGTACTTC. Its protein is CASSESRGAYERYF.

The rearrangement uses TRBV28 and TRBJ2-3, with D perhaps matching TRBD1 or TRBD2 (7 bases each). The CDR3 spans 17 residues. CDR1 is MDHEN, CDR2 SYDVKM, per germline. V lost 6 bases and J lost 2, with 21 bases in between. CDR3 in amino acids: CASRQGQTSSSTDTQYF. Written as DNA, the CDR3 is TGTGCCAGCAGACAGGGGCAGACTAGCAGCTCCACAGATACGCAGTATTTT.

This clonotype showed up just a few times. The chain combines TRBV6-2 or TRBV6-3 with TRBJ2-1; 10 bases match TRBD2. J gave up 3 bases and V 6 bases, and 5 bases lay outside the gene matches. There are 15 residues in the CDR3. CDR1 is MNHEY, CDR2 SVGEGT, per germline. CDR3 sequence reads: CASRQLAGDYNEQFF. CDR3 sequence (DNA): TGTGCCAGCAGACAGCTAGCGGGGGACTACAATGAGCAGTTCTTC.

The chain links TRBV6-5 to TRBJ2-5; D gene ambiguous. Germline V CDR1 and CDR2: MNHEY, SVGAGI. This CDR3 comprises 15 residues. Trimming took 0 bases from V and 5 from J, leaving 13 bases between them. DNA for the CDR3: TGTGCCAGCAGTTACTCGGCCTCACTTGGCGAGACCCAGTACTTC. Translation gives CASSYSASLGETQYF.

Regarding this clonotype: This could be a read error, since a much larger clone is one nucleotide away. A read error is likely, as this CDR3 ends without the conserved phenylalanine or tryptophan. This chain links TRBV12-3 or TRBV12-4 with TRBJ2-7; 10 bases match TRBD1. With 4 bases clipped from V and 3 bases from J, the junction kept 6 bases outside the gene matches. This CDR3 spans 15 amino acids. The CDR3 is CASSSGTGVFYEQYS. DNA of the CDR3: TGTGCCAGCAGTTCCGGGACAGGGGTTTTCTACGAGCAGTACTCC.

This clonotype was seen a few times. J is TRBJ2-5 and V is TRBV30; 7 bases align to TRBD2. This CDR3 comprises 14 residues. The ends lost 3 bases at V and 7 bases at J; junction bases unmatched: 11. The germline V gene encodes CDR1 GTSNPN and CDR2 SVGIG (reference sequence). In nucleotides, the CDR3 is TGTGCCTGGAGCTACGGGGAGGGTAAGAGGACCCAGTACTTC. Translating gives CAWSYGEGKRTQYF. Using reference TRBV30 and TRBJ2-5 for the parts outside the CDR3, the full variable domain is SQTIHQWPATLVQPVGSPLSLECTVEGTSNPNLYWYRQAAGRGLQLLFYSVGIGQISSEVPQNLSASRPQDRQFILSSKKLLLSDSGFYLCAWSYGEGKRTQYFGPGTRLLVL.

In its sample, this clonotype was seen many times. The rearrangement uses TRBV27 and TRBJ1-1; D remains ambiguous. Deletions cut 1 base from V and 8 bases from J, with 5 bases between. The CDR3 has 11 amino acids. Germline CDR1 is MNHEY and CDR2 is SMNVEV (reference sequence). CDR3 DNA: TGTGCCAGCAGTTTATACGGCGAAGCTTTCTTT. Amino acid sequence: CASSLYGEAFF.

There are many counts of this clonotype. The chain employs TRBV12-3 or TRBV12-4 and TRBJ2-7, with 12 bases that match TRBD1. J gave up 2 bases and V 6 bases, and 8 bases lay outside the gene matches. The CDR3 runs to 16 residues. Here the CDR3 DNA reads TGTGCCAGCAGCATACTGGGACAGGGGGCAGCCTACGAGCAGTACTTC. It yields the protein CASSILGQGAAYEQYF.

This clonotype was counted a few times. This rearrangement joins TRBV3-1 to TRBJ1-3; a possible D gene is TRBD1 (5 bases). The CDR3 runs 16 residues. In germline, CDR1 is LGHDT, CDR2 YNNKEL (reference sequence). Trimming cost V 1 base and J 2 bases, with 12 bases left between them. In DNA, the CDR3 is TGTGCCAGCAGCCAAGGTCGGGGGTTCCCTGGAAACACCATATATTTT. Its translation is CASSQGRGFPGNTIYF.

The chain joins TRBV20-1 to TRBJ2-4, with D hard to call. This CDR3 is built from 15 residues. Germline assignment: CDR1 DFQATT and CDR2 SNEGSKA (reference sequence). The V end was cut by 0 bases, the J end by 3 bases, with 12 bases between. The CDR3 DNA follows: TGCAGTGCTAGAGAGGTTTGGCGGAACAAAAACATTCAGTACTTC. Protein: CSAREVWRNKNIQYF.

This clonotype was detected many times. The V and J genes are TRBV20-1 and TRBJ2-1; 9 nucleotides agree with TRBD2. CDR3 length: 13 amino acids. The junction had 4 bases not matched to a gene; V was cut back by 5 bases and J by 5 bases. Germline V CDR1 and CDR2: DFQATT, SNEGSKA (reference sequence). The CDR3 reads CSAYSSGNNEQFF. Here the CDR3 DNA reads TGCAGTGCTTATTCTAGCGGGAACAATGAGCAGTTCTTC.